This T cell receptor beta chain came from a study of beta chain features in type 1 diabetes. Study details: All samples combined gave under 110,000,000 sorted cells for examination.

In germline, CDR1 is ENHRY, CDR2 SYGVKD. The CDR3 loop spans 12 amino acids. With 10 bases removed from V and 5 bases from J, the gap between germline ends came to 14 bases. In the case of this clone: What it binds is unknown.

General study results and limits: Moderately but significantly shorter TCRB CDR3s were found in Type 1 diabetes patients in all four CD4+ subsets. VDJ junctions in type 1 diabetes patients carried more deletions and fewer insertions.

Expressed TCRB transcripts were sequenced because the entire RNA isolate underwent reverse transcription. Data came from immunoSEQ multiplex PCR; TCRdb stores just in-frame clones and leaves some out. The data show roughly 240,000 clones, with around an eighth seen just once and about 0.03% held by the top ten. The sequencing input was naive CD4+ T cells from blood. The sequence derives from a woman aged 40 to 49 in good health. The genes are TRBV10-3 and TRBJ1-2; weak D call: TRBD1 (6 bases). Here the CDR3 reads CANAPGQYGYTF. The CDR3 DNA is TGTGCCAACGCCCCCGGACAGTATGGCTACACCTTC.